Listed here are 8 T cell receptor beta chains from one sample, sequenced in a study of blood T cell repertoires in COVID-19. Assay: immunoSEQ multiplex PCR; the TCRdb copy retains only in-frame clones and omits some. The sample holds 250,000 or so clones, around 90% seen once. The sequencing input was peripheral blood. The receptors originated from a woman in her 40s who had recovered from COVID-19.

As to this clone: Other DNA sequences in this specimen translate into the identical CDR3. The rearrangement uses TRBV7-9 and TRBJ2-3, with 10 bases matching TRBD2. There are 15 residues in the CDR3. From germline, CDR1 is SEHNR and CDR2 FQNEAQ (reference sequence). Trimming cost V 5 bases and J 5 bases; bases outside gene matches: 7. This CDR3 reads CASSGSGRAVDTQYF. As DNA, the CDR3 is TGTGCCAGCAGCGGAAGCGGGAGGGCCGTAGATACGCAGTATTTT.

The chain uses TRBV7-9 and TRBJ2-7; possible D gene TRBD1, 6 bases. The CDR3 is made up of 14 amino acids. The V and J ends lost 7 bases and 2 bases respectively, with 15 bases between them. Per the germline V gene, CDR1 is SEHNR and CDR2 is FQNEAQ (reference sequence). CDR3 nucleotide sequence: TGTGCCAGCATCAAGGTACCAGGGGCCTACGAGCAGTACTTC. Protein product: CASIKVPGAYEQYF. Using reference TRBV7-9 and TRBJ2-7 for the parts outside the CDR3, the full variable domain is DTGVSQNPRHKITKRGQNVTFRCDPISEHNRLYWYRQTLGQGPEFLTYFQNEAQLEKSRLLSDRFSAERPKGSFSTLEIQRTEQGDSAMYLCASIKVPGAYEQYFGPGTRLTVT.

The chain links TRBV27 to TRBJ2-7; 14 bases agree with TRBD2. V lost 5 bases and J lost 3; bases outside the gene matches: 9. Germline V gene sequence: CDR1 MNHEY, CDR2 SMNVEV (reference sequence). The CDR3 runs 17 residues. The chain's CDR3 is CASSQSGTSGSFYEQYF. CDR3 coding DNA: TGTGCCAGCAGTCAGAGCGGGACTAGCGGGAGCTTCTACGAGCAGTACTTC.

This clone was seen more than once but under ten times. The V and J genes are TRBV27 and TRBJ1-2; a possible D gene is TRBD1 (5 bases). Germline V CDR1 and CDR2: MNHEY, SMNVEV (reference sequence). The CDR3 totals 13 residues. Trimming removed 3 bases at V and 5 bases at J, with 10 bases between. The CDR3 DNA reads TGTGCCAGCAGTTTGGGACTTTTTTATGGCTACACCTTC. Amino acids: CASSLGLFYGYTF.

This clone was recorded at least ten times. The V gene is TRBV3-1 (or the pseudogene TRBV3-2), the J gene TRBJ2-3; possible D gene TRBD2, 5 bases. The CDR3 covers 15 residues. Germline loops: CDR1 LGHDT, CDR2 YNNKEL (reference sequence). With 1 base removed from V and 2 bases from J, the gap between germline ends came to 10 bases. CDR3 nucleotides: TGTGCCAGCAGCCAAGGGCTAGCCCACACAGATACGCAGTATTTT. Translating gives CASSQGLAHTDTQYF.

This chain uses TRBV18 with TRBJ2-4, with 10 positions matching TRBD1. Trimming cost V 5 bases and J 7 bases; bases outside gene matches: 8. The germline V gene has CDR1 KGHSH and CDR2 LQKENI. The CDR3 consists of 15 residues. The CDR3 region has the DNA TGTGCCAGCTCAGCCGGGACAGGGGATATGAACATTCAGTACTTC. Protein: CASSAGTGDMNIQYF.

This clone appeared a few times. V gene TRBV7-9 combines with J gene TRBJ2-7; tentative D call: TRBD2 (6 bases). The V end was cut by 3 bases, the J end by 6 bases, with 15 bases between. Germline V gene lookup returns CDR1 SEHNR and CDR2 FQNEAQ (reference sequence). This CDR3 has 14 amino acids. CDR3 sequence: CASSLMSYGSEQYF. As DNA, the CDR3 is TGTGCCAGCAGCTTGATGAGTTACGGGAGCGAGCAGTACTTC. Using reference TRBV7-9 and TRBJ2-7 for the parts outside the CDR3, the full variable domain is DTGVSQNPRHKITKRGQNVTFRCDPISEHNRLYWYRQTLGQGPEFLTYFQNEAQLEKSRLLSDRFSAERPKGSFSTLEIQRTEQGDSAMYLCASSLMSYGSEQYFGPGTRLTVT.

The rearrangement links TRBV12-3 or TRBV12-4 to TRBJ1-2; no clear D. V gave up 6 bases and J gave up 4 bases, with 12 bases separating them. The CDR3 is 13 amino acids. The CDR3 bases are TGTGCCAGCAGCTCCAGACTGCGCTATGGCTACACCTTC. Translated: CASSSRLRYGYTF.